Presented here are 32 T cell receptor beta chains from one specimen sequenced in a study of cytomegalovirus exposure and HLA in healthy donors. Amplification used 60 Vbeta primers and 13 Jbeta primers. This table comes from immunoSEQ multiplex PCR, and its TCRdb copy is limited to in-frame clones, with some not included. The sample records fewer than 200,000 clones, 70% to 80% being singletons. The specimen was PBMCs. The source of these receptors is a man aged 55-75 years in good health and CMV-seronegative.

This sequence joins TRBV5-4 and TRBJ1-4; perhaps TRBD1 as D (6 bases). Between the trimmed V and J ends, which lost 0 bases and 4 bases, there was a span of 16 bases. The CDR3 has 17 amino acids. From germline, CDR1 is SGHNT and CDR2 YYREEE (reference sequence). CDR3 sequence reads: CASSLGSGAGDNEKLFF. CDR3 DNA sequence: TGTGCCAGCAGCTTGGGTTCTGGGGCAGGGGATAATGAAAAACTGTTTTTT.

This clone is a singleton in its sample. The chain joins TRBV7-2 to TRBJ2-7; a possible D gene is TRBD2 (6 bases). The germline V and J ends were trimmed by 1 base and 0 bases, with 13 bases remaining between them. CDR3 length equals 16 residues. From germline, CDR1 is SGHTA and CDR2 FQGNSA. CDR3 protein: CASSLVGAGLSYEQYF. The CDR3 DNA reads as TGTGCCAGCAGCTTAGTCGGAGCGGGCCTCTCCTACGAGCAGTACTTC.

This chain links TRBV9 with TRBJ1-3, with D perhaps TRBD1 (6 bases). CDR3 length equals 15 residues. The germline CDR1 and CDR2 sequences are SGDLS and YYNGEE. Trimming removed 0 bases from V and 6 bases from J, with 13 bases in between. The CDR3 DNA reads TGTGCCAGCAGCGTAGGAGGGGACACTCTAAACACCATATATTTT. Translation gives CASSVGGDTLNTIYF.

This chain connects TRBV28 to TRBJ2-7, with a weak D call TRBD1 (5 bases). The CDR3 covers 15 residues. V lost 3 bases and J lost 3, with 15 bases in between. Per germline, CDR1 MDHEN and CDR2 SYDVKM. This chain's CDR3 is CASSFRSGYGYEQYF. DNA of the CDR3: TGTGCCAGCAGTTTCCGGTCAGGGTACGGCTACGAGCAGTACTTC.

The rearrangement uses TRBV13 and TRBJ2-7; D is perhaps TRBD2 (6 bases). V lost 0 bases and J lost 3, with 12 bases in between. The length of the CDR3 is 15 residues. The germline CDR1 and CDR2 sequences are PRHDT and FYEKMQ (reference sequence). The CDR3 here is CASSLGLSGVYEQYF. The CDR3 nucleotides read TGTGCCAGCAGCTTAGGCCTTAGCGGAGTCTACGAGCAGTACTTC.

The V and J genes are TRBV4-3 and TRBJ2-7; TRBD1 is a possible D gene (5 bases). Germline V gene data show CDR1 as LGHNA and CDR2 as YSLEER. V gave up 0 bases and J gave up 6 bases, with 15 bases separating them. The CDR3 loop spans 15 amino acids. CDR3 amino acids: CASSQDPLARAEQYF. The CDR3 DNA reads as TGCGCCAGCAGCCAAGATCCTTTGGCCAGGGCCGAGCAGTACTTC.

Here the CDR3 reads CASSLGRGAYEQYF. As DNA, the CDR3 is TGTGCCAGCAGCCTAGGCAGGGGTGCCTACGAGCAGTACTTC. The rearrangement uses TRBV11-2 and TRBJ2-7; TRBD1 is a possible D gene (6 bases). CDR3 length: 14 amino acids. Germline loops: CDR1 SGHAT, CDR2 FQNNGV. Trimming pared 5 bases from V and 2 bases from J, leaving 13 bases between.

This clone has only a few counts. The rearrangement uses TRBV5-4 and TRBJ2-7; D may be TRBD2 (5 bases). V was trimmed by 4 bases and J by 3 bases, leaving 14 bases between them. This CDR3 region has 14 residues. Germline V gene sequence: CDR1 SGHNT, CDR2 YYREEE (reference sequence). As DNA, the CDR3 is TGTGCCAGCAGCCGCGGCCGGAGGAACTACGAGCAGTACTTC. This translates into CASSRGRRNYEQYF.

This clone was observed once. Other nucleotide sequences in the sample specify the same CDR3. The chain is built from TRBV9 and TRBJ1-1, with D possibly TRBD1 on 6 matching bases. Trimming stripped 5 bases from V and 3 bases from J, with 17 bases between. Germline CDR1 is SGDLS and CDR2 is YYNGEE. The CDR3 consists of 15 residues. CDR3 nucleotide sequence: TGTGCCAGCAGTCCGCGCAGGGGTGGGTACACTGAAGCTTTCTTT. Translating it yields CASSPRRGGYTEAFF.

V and J are TRBV5-1 and TRBJ1-3, with TRBD1 identical over 10 bases. The V gene end was trimmed by 2 bases and the J gene end by 2 bases; junction bases not matched to a gene: 7. The CDR3 is 17 residues long. Germline values: CDR1 SGHRS, CDR2 YFSETQ. The CDR3: CASSLTGTGATGNTIYF. CDR3 nucleotides: TGCGCCAGCAGCTTAACCGGGACAGGGGCTACTGGAAACACCATATATTTT.

Here the CDR3 reads CASIGQGGTDTQYF. CDR3 nucleotides: TGTGCCAGTATTGGACAGGGCGGCACAGATACGCAGTATTTT. J is TRBJ2-3 and V is TRBV19; 8 positions match TRBD1. CDR3 length equals 14 residues. Germline CDR1 reads LNHDA; CDR2 reads SQIVND (reference sequence). V dropped 7 bases and J dropped 1; count of bases not matched to a gene: 4.

The CDR3 nucleotides read TGTGCCAGCTCACCACTGGCGGGGGATGACACTGAAGCTTTCTTT. It encodes CASSPLAGDDTEAFF. The rearrangement joins TRBV18 to TRBJ1-1, with TRBD1 as a possible D gene (5 bases). CDR1 is KGHSH and CDR2 is LQKENI in the germline V gene. Deletions cut 1 base from V and 3 bases from J, with 12 bases between. This CDR3 has 15 residues.

The chain employs TRBV7-6 and TRBJ2-2, with 9 positions matching TRBD1. V shed 5 bases and J 3 bases; nucleotides not matched to a gene: 7. Germline V gives CDR1 SGHVS, CDR2 FNYEAQ. The CDR3 contains 16 residues. The CDR3 loop reads CASSLTGGGYTGELFF. As DNA, the CDR3 is TGTGCCAGCAGCCTCACAGGGGGCGGATACACCGGGGAGCTGTTTTTT. Full variable domain (missing parts from reference TRBV7-6 and TRBJ2-2): GAGVSQSPRYKVTKRGQDVALRCDPISGHVSLYWYRQALGQGPEFLTYFNYEAQQDKSGLPNDRFSAERPEGSISTLTIQRTEQRDSAMYRCASSLTGGGYTGELFFGEGSRLTVL.

The CDR3 reads CASSQGDILAANEKLFF. In DNA, the CDR3 is TGCGCCAGCAGCCAAGGGGACATCCTGGCGGCTAATGAAAAACTGTTTTTT. The chain links TRBV4-1 to TRBJ1-4, with a weak D call TRBD1 (6 bases). The germline V and J ends were trimmed by 1 base and 3 bases, with 15 bases remaining between them. The CDR3 is 17 amino acids. Germline CDR1 is MGHRA and CDR2 is YSYEKL.

The chain recombines TRBV4-3 with TRBJ2-3; 12 nucleotides align to TRBD2. J gave up 5 bases and V 3 bases, and 3 bases lay outside the gene matches. The CDR3 spans 15 residues. The V gene's germline CDR1 is LGHNA and CDR2 YSLEER. CDR3 loop: CASSQEGLAGDTQYF. In nucleotides, the CDR3 is TGCGCCAGCAGCCAGGAGGGACTAGCGGGAGATACGCAGTATTTT.

The V call is TRBV19, the J call TRBJ2-1; TRBD2 aligns across 8 bases. Trimming removed 7 bases from V and 0 bases from J; junction bases left unmatched: 8. The CDR3 runs 16 residues. Germline-derived CDR1 and CDR2 are LNHDA and SQIVND (reference sequence). The CDR3 is CASTETSGSSYNEQFF. The CDR3, as DNA: TGTGCCAGTACCGAGACAAGCGGGAGCTCCTACAATGAGCAGTTCTTC.

This clone was seen a handful of times. This chain's CDR3 is CAISIGVGETQYF. CDR3 coding DNA: TGTGCCATCAGTATCGGGGTAGGCGAGACCCAGTACTTC. The gene calls are TRBV10-3 and TRBJ2-5; TRBD2 is a possible D gene (5 bases). The CDR3 sequence is 13 residues long. V lost 5 bases, J lost 5 bases, and 12 bases lay in between. CDR1 is ENHRY, CDR2 SYGVKD, per germline.

The chain combines TRBV10-1 with TRBJ2-7; 7 bases match TRBD1. J was trimmed by 5 bases and V by 0 bases; bases with no gene match: 7. Germline V gene sequence: CDR1 WNHNN, CDR2 SYGVQD (reference sequence). This CDR3 comprises 15 residues. The CDR3 DNA follows: TGCGCCAGCAGTGAGTCGATAGGGGGCGGCCACGAGCAGTACTTC. It codes for CASSESIGGGHEQYF.

The chain carries TRBV6-4 and TRBJ2-3; D may be TRBD1 (7 bases). The CDR3 has 13 residues. Germline V gene lookup returns CDR1 MRHNA and CDR2 SNTAGT. Trimming took 8 bases from V and 0 from J, leaving 9 bases between them. The CDR3 nucleotides are TGTGCCAGCGCGGGACAGAGCACAGATACGCAGTATTTT. Translation gives CASAGQSTDTQYF.

Here the CDR3 DNA reads TGCGCCAGCAGCTTAAGAGGACAGGGGGTGAGTGATACGGAGCAGTACTTC. It translates to CASSLRGQGVSDTEQYF. The chain couples TRBV5-1 to TRBJ2-7; 10 bases align to TRBD1. In germline, CDR1 is SGHRS, CDR2 YFSETQ. Unmatched junction bases numbered 15, after V lost 2 bases and J lost 7 bases. The CDR3 is 17 residues long.

The genes are TRBV29-1 and TRBJ2-7; D may be TRBD1 (5 bases). V shed 6 bases and J shed 3 bases, with 12 bases lying between them. CDR3 size: 12 residues. Germline lookup yields CDR1 SQVTM and CDR2 ANQGSEA. CDR3 sequence reads: CSVQDGNYEQYF. CDR3 nucleotide sequence: TGCAGCGTACAGGACGGAAACTACGAGCAGTACTTC.

The rearrangement links TRBV4-3 to TRBJ2-4; D possibly corresponds to TRBD1 (5 bases). Between the trimmed V and J ends, which lost 1 base and 5 bases, there was a span of 12 bases. Germline loops: CDR1 LGHNA, CDR2 YSLEER. There are 15 residues in the CDR3. The CDR3 loop is CASSQVGSGQNIQYF. CDR3 in DNA: TGCGCCAGCAGCCAAGTAGGATCAGGGCAAAACATTCAGTACTTC.

This chain connects TRBV7-9 to TRBJ1-2, with no clear D. V was shortened by 4 bases and J by 2 bases, with 11 bases between the two germline ends. Germline assignment: CDR1 SEHNR and CDR2 FQNEAQ (reference sequence). CDR3 size: 14 residues. CDR3 coding DNA: TGTGCCAGCAGCTCCCCCCCCGGGAACTATGGCTACACCTTC. Protein product: CASSSPPGNYGYTF.

The chain employs TRBV29-1 and TRBJ2-3, with TRBD2 matching over 7 bases. The length of the CDR3 is 14 residues. Germline trimming cut 3 bases from V and 3 bases from J; bases unmatched to any gene: 6. Germline CDR1 is SQVTM and CDR2 is ANQGSEA. The CDR3 spells CSVEGGSHTDTQYF. CDR3 DNA: TGCAGCGTTGAGGGGGGGAGCCATACAGATACGCAGTATTTT.

This rearrangement joins TRBV4-3 to TRBJ2-1; D is unresolved. CDR3 length: 16 residues. V was pared by 1 base and J by 4 bases, with 14 bases between. Germline CDR1 reads LGHNA; CDR2 reads YSLEER. The CDR3 reads CASSQAPQAGYNEQFF. Written as DNA, the CDR3 is TGCGCCAGCAGCCAAGCTCCGCAAGCAGGTTACAATGAGCAGTTCTTC.

CDR3 nucleotides: TGTGCCAGCAGTTATAGAGAAGCAACTAATGAAAAACTGTTTTTT. Protein: CASSYREATNEKLFF. This sequence joins TRBV6-6 and TRBJ1-4; D remains unclear. The CDR3 covers 15 residues. CDR1 and CDR2 (germline): MNHNY, SVGAGI (reference sequence). The germline V and J ends were trimmed by 3 bases and 0 bases, with 8 bases remaining between them.

The J gene is TRBJ2-5, the V gene TRBV18; TRBD2 is a possible D gene (5 bases). Germline lookup yields CDR1 KGHSH and CDR2 LQKENI. This CDR3 comprises 14 residues. V gave up 4 bases and J gave up 4 bases, with 13 bases separating them. CDR3 DNA sequence: TGTGCCAGCTCACTCGATCTAGCCGCAGAGACCCAGTACTTC. It codes for CASSLDLAAETQYF.

This chain links TRBV28 with TRBJ1-1, with 7 nucleotides matching TRBD1. The CDR3 consists of 15 residues. Germline V gives CDR1 MDHEN, CDR2 SYDVKM. J lost 5 bases, V lost 4 bases, and 10 bases had no gene match. The CDR3 DNA reads as TGTGCCAGCAGTTCCAGCGACAGGGTAGGTACTGAAGCTTTCTTT. Amino acids: CASSSSDRVGTEAFF.

This clone has just a few counts. This sequence joins TRBV10-3 and TRBJ1-2, with 7 bases matching TRBD1. The V gene's germline CDR1 is ENHRY and CDR2 SYGVKD. The CDR3 is 13 residues long. V was pared by 7 bases and J by 4 bases, with 6 bases of the junction left unmatched. The DNA for the CDR3 is TGTGCCATCACTGGACAGGAGGGCTATGGCTACACCTTC. The encoded protein is CAITGQEGYGYTF.

This chain uses TRBV4-3 with TRBJ1-3; 11 bases fit TRBD1. There are 18 residues in the CDR3. Germline V gene sequence: CDR1 LGHNA, CDR2 YSLEER. After removal of 1 base from V and 4 bases from J, the junction contained 9 bases not matched to a gene. This CDR3 is CASSQVGTGGPVGNTIYF. CDR3 coding DNA: TGCGCCAGCAGCCAAGTGGGGACAGGGGGTCCCGTGGGAAACACCATATATTTT.

This chain connects TRBV11-3 to TRBJ2-7, with 9 bases aligning to TRBD1. CDR1 is SGHNT, CDR2 YENEEA, per germline. Unmatched junction bases numbered 7, after V lost 5 bases and J lost 5 bases. This CDR3 is 14 amino acids long. The CDR3 loop reads CASSPQGAVHEQYF. CDR3 in DNA: TGTGCCAGCAGCCCACAGGGGGCGGTCCACGAGCAGTACTTC.

V and J are TRBV7-9 and TRBJ2-1; 8 bases fit TRBD2. Trimming removed 1 base from V and 6 bases from J; junction bases left unmatched: 5. The germline CDR1 and CDR2 sequences are SEHNR and FQNEAQ (reference sequence). The CDR3 has 15 amino acids. CDR3 sequence: CASSLVGLEGNEQFF. CDR3 DNA sequence: TGTGCCAGCAGCTTAGTGGGACTAGAGGGCAATGAGCAGTTCTTC.